This record concerns one T cell receptor beta chain sequence. Its antigen is as yet unknown. The source of the sample is a study of cytomegalovirus exposure and HLA in healthy donors. Study-wide results and limits: Researchers had no immune exposure information except CMV serostatus available. Most of the TCR beta V segments (in an earlier analysis) were productive either about 87% or about 30% of the time.

Germline V gene data show CDR1 as SGHNT and CDR2 as YYREEE (reference sequence). V trimming: 2 bases; J trimming: 1 base; junction bases outside the gene matches: 6. The CDR3 totals 16 residues. 60 Vbeta and 13 Jbeta primers were used in PCR. Produced via immunoSEQ multiplex PCR; TCRdb's table is partial and in-frame only. The repertoire has about 150,000 clones, around 72% of them found once; the top ten carry over 1.1%. The sequencing input was PBMCs. This TCR was recovered from a man younger than 35 in good health and CMV-seronegative. The gene calls are TRBV5-4 and TRBJ1-2; 9 bases are shared with TRBD1. The CDR3 DNA reads as TGTGCCAGCAGCTTCCGGACAGGGGCCTATAACTATGGCTACACCTTC. Encoded protein: CASSFRTGAYNYGYTF.